This T cell receptor (beta chain) was sequenced for a study of STAT5B mutations in CD4+ large granular lymphocyte leukemia (dated by TCRdb to 2022 to 2024). Broadly, across the study: Among healthy controls, the CDR3 'QG' motif was associated with a particular HLA allele. The study compared the TCRbeta repertoires of patients with CD4+ T-cell large granular lymphocyte leukemia against those of healthy blood donors. The purity of purified fractions was confirmed by flow cytometry on FACSCanto II or FACSVerse to exceed 95% among lymphocytes. Here is what the overall study found, with its caveats: Each patient's main leukemic clonotypes were private, but more than 20% of these clonotypes showed up at low frequency in the non-leukemic repertoires of other patients. Compared with healthy CD4+ repertoires, CD4-sorted patient repertoires appeared more clonal, and this difference remained even after the putative leukemic clones were removed. Data were not HLA-matched; higher clonality in CD4+ versus CD8+ T-LGLL could reflect the relatively small sample size. TRBV06-family usage was enriched among the top patient clones (8/27) compared with healthy controls (2/35).

The immunoSEQ assay at survey resolution was used to sequence TCRbeta rearrangements from genomic DNA. The source study handled its data this way. In the TCR sequencing data, the smallest productive clonotype frequency that could be detected was 2.59 x 10-5. Analyses included only productive TCRbeta rearrangements, meaning complete and in-frame sequences. Clonality for each sample was calculated as Simpson clonality in the immunoSEQ Analyzer version 3.0. Clones were grouped by frequency into very rare, small, medium, large (1-20%) or hyperexpanded (>20%) categories. Generation probabilities were estimated with OLGA 1.2.3, V-gene circos plots were generated with VDJtools, specificities were searched for in VDJdb, and CDR3 motifs were identified with GLIPH. TCRdb provides this immuneACCESS table in a form limited to in-frame rearrangements. Some clones are lacking; in checked studies, under half of them reflect an unresolved V gene, and why the rest are absent is not known. V, J and clone size are those of that table, while D and trimming were read from the DNA. The sample contains approximately 40,000 clones, roughly 80% of them found a single time. The ten top clones hold 3.6% of the sample.

Worth noting for this clone: The clone's antigen remains unknown. At one end the junction does not follow the germline gene, possibly because of a read error.

Buffy coats from under 40 blood donors, supplied by the Finnish Red Cross blood service, were used as healthy controls. All TCR-sequenced material derived from peripheral blood: patient blood samples and healthy donor buffy coats. Peripheral blood mononuclear cells were isolated by Ficoll-Hypaque gradient centrifugation. CD4+ cells were purified magnetically from the buffy coats of healthy controls. The Gentra Puregene Cell and Tissue kit was used for genomic DNA extraction, and quantification was performed on a Qubit 2.0 fluorometer. The CDR3 measures 15 amino acids from cysteine to phenylalanine. Just the 45-base CDR3 DNA is kept, in frame starting at base 1. The germline V gene sets CDR1 to SGHNT and CDR2 to YENEEA.

Specimen: CD4+ T cells from blood buffy coats. The TCR originated in a human donor in good health. Rearrangement joined TRBV11-3 to TRBJ2-2; TRBD2 might be the D gene, on 7 matching bases. The CDR3 is CASSRGGAGTAELFF. In nucleotide form, the sequence is TGTGCCAGCAGCCGAGGGGGAGCGGGGACCGCGGAGCTGTTTTTT.